These 15 T cell receptor beta chains share one sample of origin, sequenced in a study of CD8 T cells in Susac syndrome. It was with random hexamers that roughly 0.45 to 1 ug RNA was reverse transcribed. TCRdb reanalysed the immunoSEQ multiplex PCR reads using MiXCR and keeps one entry per CDR3 protein. The profile shows 250,000 to 300,000 distinct CDR3 sequences, about 85% of them singletons. Material: CD8+ T cells from PBMCs. These receptor sequences come from a human donor with multiple sclerosis.

The V and J genes are TRBV4-1 and TRBJ2-7, with 7 bases matching TRBD2. V lost 0 bases, J lost 1 base, and 3 bases stayed unmatched. The CDR3 length is 15 residues. The germline V gene has CDR1 MGHRA and CDR2 YSYEKL. CDR3 in DNA: TGCGCCAGCAGCCAAGACAAGCGGGGATCCTACGAGCAGTACTTC. The encoded protein is CASSQDKRGSYEQYF.

V and J are TRBV7-9 and TRBJ2-7; 10 bases agree with TRBD1. The CDR3 is 15 residues long. J was trimmed by 3 bases and V by 3 bases; bases with no gene match: 5. Germline lookup yields CDR1 SEHNR and CDR2 FQNEAQ (reference sequence). The CDR3 bases are TGTGCCAGCAGCTTGTCCCGGACAGGGGGCTACGAGCAGTACTTC. Amino acids: CASSLSRTGGYEQYF.

The V gene is TRBV5-6, the J gene TRBJ1-2; 7 bases are a match to TRBD1. This CDR3 spans 13 amino acids. With V trimmed by 3 bases and J by 8 bases, 7 bases remained unmatched. Germline CDR1 SGHDT, CDR2 YYEEEE. The CDR3 spells CASSSGSGQGYTF. As DNA, the CDR3 is TGTGCCAGCAGCTCTGGATCGGGACAGGGCTACACCTTC.

V and J are TRBV3-1 and TRBJ2-7, with D uncertain. V gave up 1 base and J gave up 4 bases, with 17 bases separating them. The V gene's germline CDR1 is LGHDT and CDR2 YNNKEL (reference sequence). The CDR3 sequence is 16 residues long. CDR3 loop: CASSQVPAGLSYEQYF. The CDR3 region has the DNA TGTGCCAGCAGCCAAGTTCCGGCAGGTCTCAGTTACGAGCAGTACTTC.

This clonotype was seen just once. This chain links TRBV3-1 with TRBJ2-7; the D gene is possibly TRBD1 (5 bases). The CDR3 runs 13 residues. Germline V lookup: CDR1 LGHDT, CDR2 YNNKEL (reference sequence). Trimming shortened V by 6 bases and J by 5 bases, and 14 bases separated the two germline ends. CDR3 in amino acids: CASSPGYPNEQYF. CDR3 DNA sequence: TGTGCCAGCAGTCCAGGGTATCCCAACGAGCAGTACTTC.

J is TRBJ2-1 and V is TRBV6-5; D is possibly TRBD1 or TRBD2 (5 bases each). V shed 4 bases and J shed 6 bases, with 19 bases lying between them. Germline V gene sequence: CDR1 MNHEY, CDR2 SVGAGI. The CDR3 consists of 16 residues. In DNA form, the CDR3 reads TGTGCCAGCAGTTCCAAGAGGGGCCTCTTCCGCAATGAGCAGTTCTTC. Its protein product is CASSSKRGLFRNEQFF.

The chain recombines TRBV29-1 with TRBJ2-4, with D perhaps matching TRBD1 (6 bases). There are 13 residues in the CDR3. Per germline, CDR1 SQVTM and CDR2 ANQGSEA. Trimming removed 4 bases from V and 0 bases from J, with 7 bases in between. Here the CDR3 reads CSVGGLAKNIQYF. DNA for the CDR3: TGCAGCGTTGGGGGGCTAGCCAAAAACATTCAGTACTTC.

This chain uses TRBV29-1 with TRBJ1-1, with 10 positions matching TRBD1. This CDR3 region has 14 residues. V lost 2 bases to trimming and J lost 2 bases; unmatched junction nucleotides: 2. Germline-derived CDR1 and CDR2 are SQVTM and ANQGSEA. CDR3 DNA sequence: TGCAGCGTTGAACCGACAGGGGGCAACACTGAAGCTTTCTTT. Translated, it gives CSVEPTGGNTEAFF.

V and J are TRBV6-1 and TRBJ2-5; TRBD1 matches 10 bases. After removal of 5 bases from V and 5 bases from J, the junction contained 11 bases not matched to a gene. CDR3 size: 16 residues. CDR1 MNHNS and CDR2 SASEGT come from the germline V gene. The CDR3 is CASSPWGQGYSETQYF. The CDR3 nucleotides read TGTGCCAGCAGTCCTTGGGGACAGGGGTATTCGGAGACCCAGTACTTC.

This clonotype was observed a few times. The genes are TRBV5-1 and TRBJ2-2; 9 nucleotides agree with TRBD2. Trimming took 4 bases from V and 4 from J; bases not matched to a gene: 11. The germline CDR1 and CDR2 sequences are SGHRS and YFSETQ. There are 17 residues in the CDR3. CDR3 sequence: CASSRTWLAGVTGELFF. CDR3 nucleotides: TGCGCCAGCAGCCGCACCTGGTTAGCGGGAGTCACCGGGGAGCTGTTTTTT.

This clonotype was seen a handful of times. The chain recombines TRBV15 with TRBJ1-2, with TRBD1 identical over 8 bases. Germline-derived CDR1 and CDR2 are LNHNV and YYDKDF (reference sequence). This CDR3 is 15 amino acids long. V lost 0 bases to trimming and J lost 6 bases; unmatched junction nucleotides: 6. CDR3 loop: CATSRDGEQGDGYTF. The CDR3 DNA is TGTGCCACCAGCAGAGATGGTGAACAGGGGGATGGCTACACCTTC. Based on the CDR3 plus reference TRBV15 and TRBJ1-2, the full variable domain is DAMVIQNPRYQVTQFGKPVTLSCSQTLNHNVMYWYQQKSSQAPKLLFHYYDKDFNNEADTPDNFQSRRPNTSFCFLDIRSPGLGDTAMYLCATSRDGEQGDGYTFGSGTRLTVV.

The chain carries TRBV21-1 and TRBJ1-1; TRBD1, the table's D call, was not compared with the DNA. TRBV21-1 is marked as a pseudogene. The CDR3 runs 17 residues. In nucleotides, the CDR3 is TGTGCCAGCAGCAAAGTAGACAGGGTATTCATTGGCTCTGAAGCTTTCTTT. This translates into CASSKVDRVFIGSEAFF.

CDR3 residues: CSATYLPYNEQFF. For the CDR3, the DNA is TGCAGTGCTACCTACCTACCTTACAATGAGCAGTTCTTC. The genes are TRBV20-1 and TRBJ2-1, with D unclear. The V and J ends lost 4 bases and 4 bases respectively, with 11 bases between them. The CDR3 extends over 13 amino acids. The germline V gene has CDR1 DFQATT and CDR2 SNEGSKA (reference sequence).

The chain links TRBV30 to TRBJ1-1, with a weak D call TRBD1 (5 bases). With 2 bases removed from V and 10 bases from J, the gap between germline ends came to 11 bases. This CDR3 spans 11 amino acids. Germline V gene lookup returns CDR1 GTSNPN and CDR2 SVGIG (reference sequence). The CDR3 region is CAWSLGRGAFF. The CDR3 bases are TGTGCCTGGAGTTTGGGAAGGGGAGCTTTCTTT.

This clonotype was observed a handful of times. This sequence joins TRBV12-3 or TRBV12-4 and TRBJ2-7; TRBD1 is a possible D gene (5 bases). The CDR3 has 13 residues. V was cut by 3 bases and J by 3 bases, with 9 bases left in between. The CDR3 reads CASSFPGNYEQYF. The CDR3 nucleotides read TGTGCCAGCAGTTTCCCAGGGAACTACGAGCAGTACTTC.